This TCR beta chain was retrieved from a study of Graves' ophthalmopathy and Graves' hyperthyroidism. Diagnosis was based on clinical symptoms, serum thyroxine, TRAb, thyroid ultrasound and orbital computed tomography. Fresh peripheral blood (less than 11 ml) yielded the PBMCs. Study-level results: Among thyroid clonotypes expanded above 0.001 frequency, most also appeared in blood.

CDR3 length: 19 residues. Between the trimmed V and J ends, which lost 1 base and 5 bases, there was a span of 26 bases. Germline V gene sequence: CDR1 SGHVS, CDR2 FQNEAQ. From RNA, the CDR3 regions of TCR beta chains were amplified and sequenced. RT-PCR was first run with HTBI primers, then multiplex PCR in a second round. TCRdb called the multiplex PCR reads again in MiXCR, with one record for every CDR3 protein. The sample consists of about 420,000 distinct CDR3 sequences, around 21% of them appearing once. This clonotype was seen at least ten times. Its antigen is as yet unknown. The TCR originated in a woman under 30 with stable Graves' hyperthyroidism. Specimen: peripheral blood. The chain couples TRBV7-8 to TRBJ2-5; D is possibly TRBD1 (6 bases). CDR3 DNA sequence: TGTGCCAGCAGCTTAGAAGGGGGACAACTTCCAGGCCCGCAGGAGACCCAGTACTTC. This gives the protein CASSLEGGQLPGPQETQYF. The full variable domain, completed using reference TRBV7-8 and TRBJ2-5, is GAGVSQSPRYKVAKRGQDVALRCDPISGHVSLFWYQQALGQGPEFLTYFQNEAQLDKSGLPSDRFFAERPEGSVSTLKIQRTQQEDSAVYLCASSLEGGQLPGPQETQYFGPGTRLLVL.